These T cell receptor beta chains were read from a single sample in a study of beta chain features in type 1 diabetes. Clones were sequenced by immunoSEQ multiplex PCR, and TCRdb holds only the in-frame ones, with some missing. The data show nearly 700,000 clones, 13% seen once. Sequenced material: naive CD4+ T cells from blood. Receptor source: a man between 18 and 29 years old with type 1 diabetes. Both conserved end residues are part of each CDR3. Fields, in order: clone size, J gene, D gene, V gene, CDR3 length, CDR3 DNA, CDR3 protein. D genes are given only for firm matches. Size is stated for part of the rows, as once, few or many counts, or as a class when the clone is expanded.

NA | TRBJ1-2 | TRBD1 | TRBV25-1 | 14 | TGTGCCAGCAGTGAATGGACAGGGGCGAATGGCTACACCTTC | CASSEWTGANGYTF
NA | TRBJ2-3 | NA | TRBV7-3 | 13 | TGTGCCAGCACCCAGATAGGGACAGATACGCAGTATTTT | CASTQIGTDTQYF
NA | TRBJ2-2 | NA | TRBV18 | 15 | TGTGCCAGCTCACCAGGGGTTCAGAACACCGGGGAGCTGTTTTTT | CASSPGVQNTGELFF
few | TRBJ2-7 | NA | TRBV4-1 | 15 | TGCGCCAGCAGCCGGGAGCACAGGGACTCCTACGAGCAGTACTTC | CASSREHRDSYEQYF
few | TRBJ2-1 | NA | TRBV6-5 | 12 | TGTGCCAGCAGCCGTTATTACAATGAGCAGTTCTTC | CASSRYYNEQFF
few | TRBJ2-7 | TRBD1 | TRBV5-1 | 14 | TGCGCCAGCAGCTCCACAGGGGCGCGACTCGAGCAGTACTTC | CASSSTGARLEQYF
NA | TRBJ1-1 | NA | TRBV28 | 13 | TGTGCCAGCAGTTTTCCCCTGGGAGGTGAAGCTTTCTTT | CASSFPLGGEAFF
NA | TRBJ2-2 | NA | TRBV18 | 15 | TGTGCCAGCTCACCGCAGAGACTGAACACCGGGGAGCTGTTTTTT | CASSPQRLNTGELFF
few | TRBJ2-5 | NA | TRBV28 | 13 | TGTGCCAGCAGGGCGACCTTTGGGGAGACCCAGTACTTC | CASRATFGETQYF
few | TRBJ2-1 | TRBD1 | TRBV28 | 17 | TGTGCCAGCAGTTTAGCGGGGACAGGGGGGGGGTACAATGAGCAGTTCTTC | CASSLAGTGGGYNEQFF
NA | TRBJ2-2 | NA | TRBV19 | 12 | TGTGCCAGTAGTATACCAGCCGGGGAGCTGTTTTTT | CASSIPAGELFF
few | TRBJ1-1 | NA | TRBV10-3 | 14 | TGTGCCATCCGTCCGACAGGCGGAAACACTGAAGCTTTCTTT | CAIRPTGGNTEAFF
NA | TRBJ2-2 | TRBD1 | TRBV7-9 | 17 | TGTGCCAGCAGCTTAAAAGGACAGGGGGCGAACACCGGGGAGCTGTTTTTT | CASSLKGQGANTGELFF
few | TRBJ1-1 | NA | TRBV6-5 | 16 | TGTGCCAGCAGTTCCCCTACGGGGAGGGTGGGCGCTGAAGCTTTCTTT | CASSSPTGRVGAEAFF
few | TRBJ1-2 | TRBD1 | TRBV30 | 12 | TGTGCCTGGAGTAAGGGGGCGGATGGCTACACCTTC | CAWSKGADGYTF
NA | TRBJ1-6 | NA | TRBV2 | 17 | TGTGCCAGCAGCCTACGGACGGGACCTGGGAGTAGTTCACCCCTCCACTTT | CASSLRTGPGSSSPLHF
NA | TRBJ1-2 | NA | TRBV7-2 | 14 | TGTGCCAGCAGCTTACAGTGGGTAGGCTATGGCTACACCTTC | CASSLQWVGYGYTF
few | TRBJ2-7 | TRBD1 | TRBV7-9 | 12 | TGTGCCAGCAGCCCAACAGGGGACGAGCAGTACTTC | CASSPTGDEQYF
few | TRBJ2-3 | TRBD2 | TRBV9 | 16 | TGTGCCAGCAGCGTTGATCTAGCGGGGAGCACAGATACGCAGTATTTT | CASSVDLAGSTDTQYF
few | TRBJ1-2 | NA | TRBV30 | 14 | TGTGCCTCCGACCGGGACACAAAAAGGCATGGCTACACCTTC | CASDRDTKRHGYTF
NA | TRBJ1-5 | NA | TRBV21-1 | 11 | TGTGCCAGCAGCTCCAGTCAGCCCCAGCATTTT | CASSSSQPQHF
few | TRBJ1-5 | TRBD1 | TRBV27 | 16 | TGTGCCAGCAGTTCATGGACAGGGGATAGCAATCAGCCCCAGCATTTT | CASSSWTGDSNQPQHF
NA | TRBJ1-4 | TRBD1 | TRBV19 | 15 | TGTGCCAGTAGTACCCGGACAGGGGATAATGAAAAACTGTTTTTT | CASSTRTGDNEKLFF
NA | TRBJ1-4 | NA | TRBV4-1 | 13 | TGCGCCAGCAGCCAAGATGTGCGGGAAAAACTGTTTTTT | CASSQDVREKLFF
few | TRBJ2-7 | TRBD1 | TRBV7-9 | 14 | TGTGCCAGCAGCTTAGGGGACAGATCCTACGAGCAGTACTTC | CASSLGDRSYEQYF
NA | TRBJ2-6 | NA | TRBV7-9 | 16 | TGTGCCAGCAGCCCAAGGACAGACTCTGGGGCCAACGTCCTGACTTTC | CASSPRTDSGANVLTF
few | TRBJ1-2 | NA | TRBV30 | 12 | TGTGCCGGCACAGCTACTAACTATGGCTACACCTTC | CAGTATNYGYTF
few | TRBJ2-7 | NA | TRBV27 | 15 | TGTGCCAGCAGTTTATACCCAGGGCAGACCTACGAGCAGTACTTC | CASSLYPGQTYEQYF
few | TRBJ1-2 | NA | TRBV7-9 | 13 | TGTGCCAGCAGCCCGATCCGTAACTATGGCTACACCTTC | CASSPIRNYGYTF
NA | TRBJ1-5 | NA | TRBV30 | 13 | TGTGCCTGGAGTCTGGGAAACAATCAGCCCCAGCATTTT | CAWSLGNNQPQHF
NA | TRBJ2-5 | NA | TRBV7-9 | 14 | TGTGCCAGTACCTATACATATACTCAAGAGACCCAGTACTTC | CASTYTYTQETQYF
NA | TRBJ2-3 | TRBD1 | TRBV6-5 | 14 | TGTGCCAGCAGTTTAGGGACAGGGGCAGATACGCAGTATTTT | CASSLGTGADTQYF
NA | TRBJ1-1 | TRBD1 | TRBV30 | 13 | TGTGCCTGCGACAGGGACCCAAACACTGAAGCTTTCTTT | CACDRDPNTEAFF
few | TRBJ2-3 | NA | TRBV15 | 15 | TGTGCCACCAGCAGAGGGAATCGACAGACAGATACGCAGTATTTT | CATSRGNRQTDTQYF
NA | TRBJ1-1 | NA | TRBV14 | 15 | TGTGCCAGCAGCCCCTTGGGTGTACAGAACACTGAAGCTTTCTTT | CASSPLGVQNTEAFF
NA | TRBJ1-2 | TRBD1 | TRBV25-1 | 16 | TGTGCCAGCAGTGAATACGGGACAGGAGCTAACTATGGCTACACCTTC | CASSEYGTGANYGYTF
NA | TRBJ1-5 | TRBD1 | TRBV19 | 12 | TGTGCCAGCAAGGGGGCTGGTCAGCCCCAGCATTTT | CASKGAGQPQHF
NA | TRBJ2-1 | NA | TRBV5-1 | 14 | TGCGCCAGCAGCTTCCGGGACTCCTACAATGAGCAGTTCTTC | CASSFRDSYNEQFF
few | TRBJ2-3 | NA | TRBV28 | 14 | TGTGCCAGCAGTTTTCGGGCGCGGGTAGATACGCAGTATTTT | CASSFRARVDTQYF
few | TRBJ1-1 | NA | TRBV14 | 16 | TGTGCCAGCAGCCAAAGAGGCTACAGGGAGGGCACTGAAGCTTTCTTT | CASSQRGYREGTEAFF